Detailed here is one T cell receptor (beta chain). Its target is not known. This sample was taken from a study of identical twins. Study observations and caveats: Modelling underestimated the level of out-of-frame TCR alpha sharing observed in monozygotic twins.

The CDR3 has 16 residues. V was shortened by 2 bases and J by 5 bases, with 20 bases between the two germline ends. Germline CDR1 reads SGHKS; CDR2 reads YYEKEE (reference sequence). TCRdb re-analysed the 5' RACE reads in MiXCR, keeping a single row per CDR3 protein. The data contain 450,000 or so distinct CDR3 sequences, less than 20% of them singletons. This clonotype was obtained from a man in his fifties or sixties in good health. Sequenced input: naive T cells sorted from blood. V and J are TRBV5-5 and TRBJ2-7, with D perhaps TRBD2 (6 bases). DNA for the CDR3: TGTGCCAGCAGCTTCGGCCCGGGACTCTCAGTCGACGAGCAGTACTTC. Translating gives CASSFGPGLSVDEQYF.